These 32 T cell receptor beta chains share one sample of origin, sequenced in a study of cytomegalovirus exposure and HLA in healthy donors. PCR involved 60 Vbeta and 13 Jbeta primers. The method was immunoSEQ multiplex PCR; TCRdb's version includes in-frame clones alone and lacks a portion of them. The sample includes about 120,000 clones, 10% of them seen just once. What was sequenced was PBMCs. Every receptor here comes from a woman aged 18-30 years in good health and CMV-seropositive.

This sequence joins TRBV4-1 and TRBJ1-1, with 8 bases fitting TRBD1. V lost 3 bases and J lost 8; bases outside the gene matches: 14. There are 16 residues in the CDR3. CDR1 is MGHRA, CDR2 YSYEKL, per germline. The CDR3 here is CASSQEGTGVPREAFF. The CDR3 nucleotides are TGCGCCAGCAGCCAGGAGGGGACAGGAGTGCCCCGCGAAGCTTTCTTT.

This clone appeared a few times. The V gene is TRBV11-2, the J gene TRBJ1-2; perhaps TRBD1 as D (5 bases). Germline CDR1 reads SGHAT; CDR2 reads FQNNGV. The CDR3 is 15 amino acids. Trimming removed 1 base at V and 4 bases at J, with 13 bases between. As DNA, the CDR3 is TGTGCCAGCAGCTTAGGCGCAGGGTCGATCTATGGCTACACCTTC. It is translated as CASSLGAGSIYGYTF.

This clone was picked up a small number of times. This sequence joins TRBV4-1 and TRBJ2-1; 9 bases line up with TRBD1. The CDR3 loop spans 15 amino acids. After removal of 3 bases from V and 8 bases from J, the junction contained 8 bases not matched to a gene. The germline V gene encodes CDR1 MGHRA and CDR2 YSYEKL. CDR3 amino acids: CASSHSGTGLDEQFF. CDR3 nucleotides: TGCGCCAGCAGCCATTCCGGGACAGGGTTGGATGAGCAGTTCTTC.

This clone showed up just a few times. The gene calls are TRBV7-9 and TRBJ2-1, with a tentative D call TRBD2 (6 bases). Germline CDR1 and CDR2: SEHNR and FQNEAQ (reference sequence). The CDR3 runs to 12 residues. V lost 7 bases and J lost 15, with 19 bases in between. The CDR3 coding sequence is TGTGCCAGCACCCCCCCGGACGGGAGCCCGTTCTTC. It specifies CASTPPDGSPFF.

This clone was counted only a few times. The V call is TRBV28, the J call TRBJ1-1; the D gene is possibly TRBD1 (5 bases). The CDR3 consists of 15 residues. Germline values: CDR1 MDHEN, CDR2 SYDVKM. The V end lost 4 bases, the J end lost 3 bases, and 15 bases lay between the germline ends. In DNA form, the CDR3 reads TGTGCCAGCAGTTCCTGGGGGGAGAGGGACACTGAAGCTTTCTTT. Translating it yields CASSSWGERDTEAFF.

This clone has more than one count but fewer than ten. This rearrangement joins TRBV19 to TRBJ2-1; 7 nucleotides agree with TRBD2. CDR3 length: 16 residues. V was clipped by 2 bases and J by 8 bases; unmatched bases: 12. Germline-derived CDR1 and CDR2 are LNHDA and SQIVND (reference sequence). The CDR3 sequence: CASSIFSGRAGHEQFF. CDR3 coding DNA: TGTGCCAGTAGTATATTTTCGGGGCGAGCGGGGCATGAGCAGTTCTTC.

The chain recombines TRBV6-5 with TRBJ2-7; D gene ambiguous. Germline values: CDR1 MNHEY, CDR2 SVGAGI. CDR3 length: 15 residues. Trimming removed 0 bases from V and 7 bases from J, with 16 bases in between. The CDR3 loop reads CASSYSQYLVWEQYF. In DNA, the CDR3 is TGTGCCAGCAGTTACTCGCAGTACCTGGTGTGGGAGCAGTACTTC.

This clone was counted only a few times. The chain joins TRBV6-6 to TRBJ2-5; maybe TRBD1 (5 bases). Germline CDR1 is MNHNY and CDR2 is SVGAGI (reference sequence). CDR3 length: 13 residues. Trimming cost V 10 bases and J 2 bases, with 14 bases left between them. The CDR3 is CATTRPGQETQYF. CDR3 nucleotides: TGTGCCACCACCCGGCCAGGGCAAGAGACCCAGTACTTC.

V gene TRBV10-3 combines with J gene TRBJ2-3, with a weak D call TRBD2 (6 bases). Trimming took 3 bases from V and 5 from J, leaving 12 bases between them. Per the germline V gene, CDR1 is ENHRY and CDR2 is SYGVKD. This CDR3 comprises 14 residues. The CDR3 coding sequence is TGTGCCATCAGTGAATCCCAGGGAGGAGATACGCAGTATTTT. Translating gives CAISESQGGDTQYF.

V usage is TRBV5-1 and J usage is TRBJ2-5, with D uncertain. Germline V gene data show CDR1 as SGHRS and CDR2 as YFSETQ. The ends were cut back, 4 bases at V and 5 bases at J, with 12 bases in the middle. CDR3 length: 13 amino acids. As DNA, the CDR3 is TGCGCCAGCAGCGAGCGCCACGGGGAGACCCAGTACTTC. Amino acid sequence: CASSERHGETQYF. Based on the CDR3 plus reference TRBV5-1 and TRBJ2-5, the full variable domain is KAGVTQTPRYLIKTRGQQVTLSCSPISGHRSVSWYQQTPGQGLQFLFEYFSETQRNKGNFPGRFSGRQFSNSRSEMNVSTLELGDSALYLCASSERHGETQYFGPGTRLLVL.

This clone was picked up a small number of times. V gene TRBV28 combines with J gene TRBJ1-5; TRBD1 agrees at 7 bases. The CDR3 runs to 14 residues. Germline-derived CDR1 and CDR2 are MDHEN and SYDVKM. With V trimmed by 5 bases and J by 8 bases, 9 bases remained unmatched. CDR3 amino acids: CASSITGAMEPQHF. In DNA, the CDR3 is TGTGCCAGCAGTATAACAGGGGCTATGGAGCCCCAGCATTTT.

The chain joins TRBV5-1 to TRBJ2-7, with D perhaps TRBD2 (6 bases). The germline V gene has CDR1 SGHRS and CDR2 YFSETQ. Trimming took 0 bases from V and 2 from J, leaving 12 bases between them. This CDR3 region has 15 residues. CDR3 nucleotide sequence: TGCGCCAGCAGCTTGGCGGCGGGATCGGCCTACGAGCAGTACTTC. Translated: CASSLAAGSAYEQYF.

Only a few counts were recorded for this clone. The genes are TRBV6-1 and TRBJ2-7; D is perhaps TRBD2 (7 bases). The V and J ends lost 3 bases and 3 bases respectively, with 12 bases between them. The CDR3 has 14 residues. The germline CDR1 and CDR2 sequences are MNHNS and SASEGT. CDR3 amino acids: CASSDGRGLYEQYF. CDR3 DNA: TGTGCCAGCAGTGACGGGCGGGGGCTCTACGAGCAGTACTTC.

This clone turned up a few times. The rearrangement uses TRBV18 and TRBJ1-3, with a weak D call TRBD1 (6 bases). Germline loops: CDR1 KGHSH, CDR2 LQKENI. Trimming removed 1 base at V and 1 base at J, with 11 bases between. CDR3 size: 16 residues. CDR3 bases: TGTGCCAGCTCACCACTCTACAGGGAGTCTGGAAACACCATATATTTT. This codes for CASSPLYRESGNTIYF.

On this clone itself: Since the CDR3 does not end with the conserved phenylalanine or tryptophan, this likely comes from a read error. The chain recombines TRBV30 with TRBJ1-1, with unresolved D. Trimming cost V 8 bases and J 5 bases, with 6 bases left between them. The CDR3 runs to 9 residues. Germline V gene lookup returns CDR1 GTSNPN and CDR2 SVGIG (reference sequence). CDR3 coding DNA: TGTGCCCGTCGAACTGAAGCTTTCTTG. Residues: CARRTEAFL.

This clone was observed a few times. The chain employs TRBV28 and TRBJ2-1, with TRBD2 identical over 11 bases. Germline values: CDR1 MDHEN, CDR2 SYDVKM. V was pared by 5 bases and J by 0 bases, with 9 bases of the junction left unmatched. CDR3 length: 18 residues. DNA for the CDR3: TGTGCCAGCAGTATCACTAGCGGGAGTACGGGCTCCTACAATGAGCAGTTCTTC. It specifies CASSITSGSTGSYNEQFF.

This rearrangement joins TRBV4-1 to TRBJ1-2; 7 bases map to TRBD1. This CDR3 is 15 amino acids long. The germline CDR1 and CDR2 sequences are MGHRA and YSYEKL. Trimming cost V 1 base and J 8 bases; bases outside gene matches: 10. In DNA form, the CDR3 reads TGCGCCAGCAGCCAAGTTCCACAGGGGTTATACGGCTACACCTTC. Encoded protein: CASSQVPQGLYGYTF.

The J gene is TRBJ1-2, the V gene TRBV5-5; 7 bases are shared with TRBD1. This CDR3 spans 15 amino acids. Germline V gene data show CDR1 as SGHKS and CDR2 as YYEKEE (reference sequence). The V and J ends lost 0 bases and 4 bases, in that order; junction bases with no gene match: 6. CDR3 sequence: CASSLVTGVAYGYTF. The CDR3 DNA follows: TGTGCCAGCAGCTTGGTCACAGGGGTAGCCTATGGCTACACCTTC.

V and J are TRBV9 and TRBJ2-7, with a tentative D call TRBD2 (6 bases). The CDR3 runs to 17 residues. V lost 0 bases, J lost 7 bases, and 23 bases lay in between. Germline V gene lookup returns CDR1 SGDLS and CDR2 YYNGEE. This CDR3 is CASSVGGQRAALREQYF. CDR3 nucleotides: TGTGCCAGCAGCGTAGGGGGTCAGCGGGCTGCCCTTCGGGAGCAGTACTTC. The full variable domain, completed using reference TRBV9 and TRBJ2-7, is DSGVTQTPKHLITATGQRVTLRCSPRSGDLSVYWYQQSLDQGLQFLIQYYNGEERAKGNILERFSAQQFPDLHSELNLSSLELGDSALYFCASSVGGQRAALREQYFGPGTRLTVT.

In this sample, this clone turned up a few times. This sequence joins TRBV2 and TRBJ2-1; 10 nucleotides agree with TRBD2. CDR3 length: 14 amino acids. CDR1 and CDR2 from the germline V gene are SNHLY and FYNNEI. With V trimmed by 6 bases and J by 9 bases, 8 bases remained unmatched. CDR3 sequence reads: CASRRLAGDSEQFF. The CDR3 DNA follows: TGTGCCAGCAGAAGGCTAGCGGGAGACAGTGAGCAGTTCTTC. The variable domain in full, completed from reference TRBV2 and TRBJ2-1, reads EPEVTQTPSHQVTQMGQEVILRCVPISNHLYFYWYRQILGQKVEFLVSFYNNEISEKSEIFDDQFSVERPDGSNFTLKIRSTKLEDSAMYFCASRRLAGDSEQFFGPGTRLTVL.

This clone has a handful of counts. The chain has TRBV19 and TRBJ2-1; 12 bases are a match to TRBD2. Germline loops: CDR1 LNHDA, CDR2 SQIVND (reference sequence). After removal of 0 bases from V and 4 bases from J, the junction contained 1 base not matched to a gene. CDR3 size: 16 residues. The CDR3 coding sequence is TGTGCCAGTAGTATAGAAGGGACTAGCGGGTACAATGAGCAGTTCTTC. Protein sequence: CASSIEGTSGYNEQFF.

V usage is TRBV6-1 and J usage is TRBJ2-2; D is unresolved. V was trimmed by 4 bases and J by 3 bases, leaving 9 bases between them. Germline CDR1 reads MNHNS; CDR2 reads SASEGT. The CDR3 spans 14 residues. CDR3 region: CASSVGPDTGELFF. In nucleotides, the CDR3 is TGTGCCAGCAGTGTCGGTCCGGACACCGGGGAGCTGTTTTTT.

This chain connects TRBV27 to TRBJ2-5, with TRBD2 matching over 7 bases. V was clipped by 0 bases and J by 7 bases; unmatched bases: 11. The germline gives CDR1 MNHEY, CDR2 SMNVEV (reference sequence). The CDR3 is 16 residues long. CDR3: CASSLSGGSPFPTQYF. CDR3 coding DNA: TGTGCCAGCAGTTTATCGGGGGGGAGCCCTTTTCCGACCCAGTACTTC.

The genes are TRBV5-4 and TRBJ2-7; 7 bases are shared with TRBD2. The CDR3 extends over 14 amino acids. V lost 0 bases to trimming and J lost 6 bases; unmatched junction nucleotides: 6. Germline V gene sequence: CDR1 SGHNT, CDR2 YYREEE (reference sequence). As DNA, the CDR3 is TGTGCCAGCAGCTTGGTTGGGAGGGCCGGCGAGCAGTACTTC. Amino acids: CASSLVGRAGEQYF.

The chain employs TRBV11-1 and TRBJ2-5; 7 nucleotides line up with TRBD1. The better agreement between TRBJ2-7 and the DNA end casts doubt on the J call. The CDR3 is made up of 14 amino acids. Germline V gene lookup returns CDR1 SGHAT and CDR2 FQDESV (reference sequence). CDR3 coding DNA: TGTGCCAGCAGTGAAAGACAGGGAACCTACGAGCAGTACTTC. Its protein is CASSERQGTYEQYF.

This clone was detected a few times. The chain couples TRBV10-1 to TRBJ2-1; TRBD1 might be the D (6 bases). CDR1 is WNHNN and CDR2 is SYGVQD in the germline V gene (reference sequence). CDR3 size: 14 residues. The V end lost 0 bases, the J end lost 6 bases, and 9 bases lay between the germline ends. The CDR3 sequence is CASSESAGVNEQFF. DNA of the CDR3: TGCGCCAGCAGTGAGTCGGCAGGGGTCAATGAGCAGTTCTTC.

This clone turned up a few times. CDR3 amino acids: CASSEPGQGLRTDTQYF. CDR3 nucleotide sequence: TGTGCCAGCAGTGAACCCGGACAGGGTCTTCGCACAGATACGCAGTATTTT. This chain uses TRBV25-1 with TRBJ2-3, with 8 bases aligning to TRBD1. The CDR3 has 17 amino acids. Losses at the gene ends were 2 bases for V and 1 base for J; bases not matched to a gene: 8. Looked up from germline, CDR1 is MGHDK and CDR2 is SYGVNS.

The rearrangement joins TRBV5-1 to TRBJ2-7; 9 positions agree with TRBD2. Unmatched junction bases numbered 5, after V lost 2 bases and J lost 2 bases. Per germline, CDR1 SGHRS and CDR2 YFSETQ. This CDR3 spans 15 amino acids. The CDR3 nucleotides read TGCGCCAGCAGCTTCGGTCTAGCGGGAACCTACGAGCAGTACTTC. Translated: CASSFGLAGTYEQYF.

This clone was seen more than once but under ten times. The chain combines TRBV7-6 with TRBJ2-3, with D tentatively TRBD1 (8 bases). Looked up from germline, CDR1 is SGHVS and CDR2 is FNYEAQ. V lost 5 bases, J lost 2 bases, and 17 bases lay in between. CDR3 size: 16 residues. The CDR3 DNA reads as TGTGCCAGCAGCCTCGGGGGGACAGGATACACAGATACGCAGTATTTT. Its protein is CASSLGGTGYTDTQYF.

In its sample, this clone was seen a few times. The rearrangement links TRBV2 to TRBJ1-1; TRBD1 matches 9 bases. CDR1 and CDR2 (germline): SNHLY, FYNNEI. The V segment lost 8 bases and the J segment 4 bases; nucleotides outside the gene matches: 17. The CDR3 has 17 amino acids. CDR3: CASRGRLQGAQGTEAFF. The CDR3 DNA follows: TGTGCCAGCCGGGGGCGACTACAGGGGGCGCAGGGCACTGAAGCTTTCTTT.

This clone turned up a few times. This rearrangement joins TRBV30 to TRBJ1-2, with D hard to call. CDR3 length: 14 residues. Between the trimmed V and J ends, which lost 2 bases and 0 bases, there was a span of 10 bases. Germline-derived CDR1 and CDR2 are GTSNPN and SVGIG (reference sequence). Written as DNA, the CDR3 is TGTGCCTGGAGTCGGGTTTTCTCTAACTATGGCTACACCTTC. This encodes CAWSRVFSNYGYTF.

This clone was detected a few times. The chain joins TRBV30 to TRBJ1-3, with D unclear. This CDR3 has 14 amino acids. With 8 bases removed from V and 3 bases from J, the gap between germline ends came to 17 bases. CDR1 is GTSNPN, CDR2 SVGIG, per germline (reference sequence). For the CDR3, the DNA is TGTGCCCGTTCCCGGGGAGGGAGTGGAAACACCATATATTTT. Translation: CARSRGGSGNTIYF.